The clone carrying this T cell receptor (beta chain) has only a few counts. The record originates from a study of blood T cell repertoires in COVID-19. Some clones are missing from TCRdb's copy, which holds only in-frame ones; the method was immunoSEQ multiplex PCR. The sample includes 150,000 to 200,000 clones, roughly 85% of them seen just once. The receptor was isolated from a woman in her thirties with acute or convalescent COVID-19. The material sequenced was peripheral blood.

The CDR3 loop is CASSLSGGVSEKLFF. DNA for the CDR3: TGTGCCAGCAGTTTATCGGGGGGCGTGAGTGAAAAACTGTTTTTT. The chain couples TRBV28 to TRBJ1-4; tentative D call: TRBD1 (6 bases). V was cut by 1 base and J by 7 bases, with 13 bases left in between. Germline CDR1 and CDR2: MDHEN and SYDVKM. This CDR3 has 15 residues.